Included here is one T cell receptor beta chain sequence, with context. Its antigen is unknown. The data were obtained in a study of OX40 agonist ivuxolimab in advanced cancers. Across the study: It was ivuxolimab, an agonistic anti-OX40 (CD134) antibody, that patients were treated with. Of the patients, three showed partial responses, one with hepatocellular carcinoma and two with cutaneous melanoma.

Some clones are missing from TCRdb's copy, which holds only in-frame ones; the method was immunoSEQ multiplex PCR. The sample yields approximately 92,000 clones, about four fifths seen once. Study-level findings and limits: The study found among the lowest clonal expansion in partial responders at 0.1-3.0 mg/kg.

The germline V gene has CDR1 SGHRS and CDR2 YFSETQ. The CDR3 is 14 amino acids. The V end was cut by 2 bases, the J end by 7 bases, with 12 bases between. The chain combines TRBV5-1 with TRBJ1-4; a weak D match, TRBD1 (6 bases). The sample was CD4+ or CD8+ T cells sorted from blood, taken in a trial of the OX40 agonist ivuxolimab. The receptor was isolated from an adult with an advanced solid tumor such as melanoma, head and neck, liver or kidney cancer. The CDR3 DNA follows: TGCGCCAGCAGCTTCGGGGGGCTCGGTGAAAAACTGTTTTTT. The encoded protein is CASSFGGLGEKLFF.